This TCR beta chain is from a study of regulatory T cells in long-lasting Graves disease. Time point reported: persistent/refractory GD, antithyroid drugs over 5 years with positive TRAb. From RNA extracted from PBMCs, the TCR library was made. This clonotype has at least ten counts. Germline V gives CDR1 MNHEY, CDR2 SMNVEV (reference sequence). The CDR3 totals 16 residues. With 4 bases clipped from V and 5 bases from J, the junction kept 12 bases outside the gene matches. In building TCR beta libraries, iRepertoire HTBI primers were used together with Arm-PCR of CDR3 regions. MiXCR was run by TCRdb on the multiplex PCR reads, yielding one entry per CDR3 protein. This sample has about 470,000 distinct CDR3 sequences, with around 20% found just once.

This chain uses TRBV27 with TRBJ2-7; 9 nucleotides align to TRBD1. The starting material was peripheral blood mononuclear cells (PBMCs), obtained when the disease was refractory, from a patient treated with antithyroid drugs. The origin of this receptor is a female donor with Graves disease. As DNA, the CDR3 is TGTGCCAGCAGTTGGGGGTATGACAGGGGGGGGCACGAGCAGTACTTC. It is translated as CASSWGYDRGGHEQYF.